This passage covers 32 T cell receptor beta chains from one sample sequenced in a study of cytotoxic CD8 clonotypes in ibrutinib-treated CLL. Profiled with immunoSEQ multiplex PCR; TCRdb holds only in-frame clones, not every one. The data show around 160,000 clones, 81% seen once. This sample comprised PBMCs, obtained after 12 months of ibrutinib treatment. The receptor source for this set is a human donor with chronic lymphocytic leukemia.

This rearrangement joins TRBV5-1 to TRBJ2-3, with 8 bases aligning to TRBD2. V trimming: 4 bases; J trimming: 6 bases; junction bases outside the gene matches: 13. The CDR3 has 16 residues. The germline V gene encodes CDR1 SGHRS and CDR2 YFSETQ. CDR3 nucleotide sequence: TGCGCCAGCAGCCCGGGGGGGACGGCGGTTGAGGATACGCAGTATTTT. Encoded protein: CASSPGGTAVEDTQYF.

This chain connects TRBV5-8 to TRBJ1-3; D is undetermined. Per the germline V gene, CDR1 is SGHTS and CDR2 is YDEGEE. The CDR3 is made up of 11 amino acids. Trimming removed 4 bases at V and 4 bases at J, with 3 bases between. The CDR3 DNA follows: TGTGCCAGCAGCCCCGGAAACACCATATATTTT. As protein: CASSPGNTIYF.

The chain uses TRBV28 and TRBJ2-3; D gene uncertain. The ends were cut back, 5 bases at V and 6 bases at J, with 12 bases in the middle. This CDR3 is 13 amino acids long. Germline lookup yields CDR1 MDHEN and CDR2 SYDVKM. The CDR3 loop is CASSVPQADTQYF. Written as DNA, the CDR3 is TGTGCCAGCAGTGTCCCGCAGGCGGATACGCAGTATTTT.

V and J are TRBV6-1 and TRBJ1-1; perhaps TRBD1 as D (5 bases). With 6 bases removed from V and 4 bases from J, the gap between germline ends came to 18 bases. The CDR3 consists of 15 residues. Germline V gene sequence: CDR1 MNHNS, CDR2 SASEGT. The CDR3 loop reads CASSPGGLRATEAFF. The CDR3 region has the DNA TGTGCCAGCAGCCCCGGGGGACTTAGGGCCACTGAAGCTTTCTTT.

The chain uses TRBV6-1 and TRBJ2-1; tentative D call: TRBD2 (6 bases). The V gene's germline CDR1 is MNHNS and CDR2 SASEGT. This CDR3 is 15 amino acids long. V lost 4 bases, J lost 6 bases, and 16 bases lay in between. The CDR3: CASSGSEAGSNEQFF. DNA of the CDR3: TGTGCCAGCAGTGGCTCAGAGGCGGGAAGCAATGAGCAGTTCTTC.

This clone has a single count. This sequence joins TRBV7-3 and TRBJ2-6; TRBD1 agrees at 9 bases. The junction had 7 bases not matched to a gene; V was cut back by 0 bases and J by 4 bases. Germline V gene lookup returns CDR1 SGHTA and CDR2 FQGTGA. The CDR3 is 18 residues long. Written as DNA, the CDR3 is TGTGCCAGCAGCTTAACGGGACAGGGTCTATCCGGGGCCAACGTCCTGACTTTC. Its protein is CASSLTGQGLSGANVLTF.

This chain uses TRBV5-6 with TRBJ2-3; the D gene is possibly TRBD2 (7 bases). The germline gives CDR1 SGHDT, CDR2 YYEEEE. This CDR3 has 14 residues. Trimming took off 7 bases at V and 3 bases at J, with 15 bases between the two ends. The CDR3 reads CASELGGRTDTQYF. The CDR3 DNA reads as TGTGCCAGCGAGCTGGGGGGGCGTACAGATACGCAGTATTTT.

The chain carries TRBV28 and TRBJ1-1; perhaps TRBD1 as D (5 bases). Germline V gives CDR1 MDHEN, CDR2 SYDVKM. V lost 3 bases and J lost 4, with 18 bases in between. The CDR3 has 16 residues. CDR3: CASSFAGSSVSTEAFF. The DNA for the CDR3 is TGTGCCAGCAGTTTTGCAGGGTCTTCAGTGAGCACTGAAGCTTTCTTT.

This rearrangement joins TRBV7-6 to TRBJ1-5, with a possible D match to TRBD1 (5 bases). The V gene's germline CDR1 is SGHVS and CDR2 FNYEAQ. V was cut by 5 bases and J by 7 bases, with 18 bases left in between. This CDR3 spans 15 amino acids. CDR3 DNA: TGTGCCAGCAGCCCTTCTCACTCAGGGAGCCAGCCCCAGCATTTT. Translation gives CASSPSHSGSQPQHF.

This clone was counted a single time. The CDR3 protein is CASSRDQGQETQYF. The DNA for the CDR3 is TGTGCCAGCAGTCGAGATCAGGGCCAAGAGACCCAGTACTTC. V is TRBV4-2 and J is TRBJ2-5; tentatively, D is TRBD1 (5 bases). In germline, CDR1 is LGHNA, CDR2 YNFKEQ. Trimming shortened V by 6 bases and J by 1 base, and 12 bases separated the two germline ends. The length of the CDR3 is 14 residues.

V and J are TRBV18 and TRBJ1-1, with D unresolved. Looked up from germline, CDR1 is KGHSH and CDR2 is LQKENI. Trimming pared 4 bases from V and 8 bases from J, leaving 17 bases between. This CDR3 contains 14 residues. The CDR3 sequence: CASSQERTSAEAFF. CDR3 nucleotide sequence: TGTGCCAGCTCACAGGAAAGGACCTCAGCCGAAGCTTTCTTT.

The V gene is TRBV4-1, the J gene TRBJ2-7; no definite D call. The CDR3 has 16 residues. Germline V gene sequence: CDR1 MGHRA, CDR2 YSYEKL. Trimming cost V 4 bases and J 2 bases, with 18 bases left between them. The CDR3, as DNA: TGCGCCAGCAGCCCATTCTCTTTCCTAGGCCCCTACGAGCAGTACTTC. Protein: CASSPFSFLGPYEQYF.

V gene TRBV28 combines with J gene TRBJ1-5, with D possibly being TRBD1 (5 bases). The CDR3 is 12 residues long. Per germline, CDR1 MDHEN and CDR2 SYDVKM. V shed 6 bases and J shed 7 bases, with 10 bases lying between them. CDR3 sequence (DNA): TGTGCCAGCAGGCAGGGCAGCCAGCCCCAGCATTTT. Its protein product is CASRQGSQPQHF.

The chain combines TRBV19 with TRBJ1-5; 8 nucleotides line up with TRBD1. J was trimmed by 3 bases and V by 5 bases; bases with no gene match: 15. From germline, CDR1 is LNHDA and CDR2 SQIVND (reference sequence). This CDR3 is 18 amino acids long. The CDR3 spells CASSAALQGGAYNQPQHF. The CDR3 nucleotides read TGTGCCAGTAGTGCAGCCCTACAGGGGGGCGCTTACAATCAGCCCCAGCATTTT.

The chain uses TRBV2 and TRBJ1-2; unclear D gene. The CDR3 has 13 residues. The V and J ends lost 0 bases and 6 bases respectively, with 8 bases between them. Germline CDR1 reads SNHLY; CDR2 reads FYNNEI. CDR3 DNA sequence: TGTGCCAGCAGTGAAGCGCTCGGAAATGGCTACACCTTC. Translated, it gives CASSEALGNGYTF.

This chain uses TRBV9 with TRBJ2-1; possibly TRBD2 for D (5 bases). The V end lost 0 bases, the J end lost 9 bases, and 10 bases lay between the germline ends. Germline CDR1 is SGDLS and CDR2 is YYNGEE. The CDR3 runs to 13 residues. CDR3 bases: TGTGCCAGCAGCGTAGCTCCCGAGGGTGAGCAGTTCTTC. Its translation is CASSVAPEGEQFF.

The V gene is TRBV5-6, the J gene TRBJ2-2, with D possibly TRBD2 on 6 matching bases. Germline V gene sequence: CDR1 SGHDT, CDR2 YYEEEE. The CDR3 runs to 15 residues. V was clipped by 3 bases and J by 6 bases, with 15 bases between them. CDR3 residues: CASSSPRDRAGELFF. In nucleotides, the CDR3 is TGTGCCAGCAGCTCCCCGCGGGATAGGGCCGGGGAGCTGTTTTTT.

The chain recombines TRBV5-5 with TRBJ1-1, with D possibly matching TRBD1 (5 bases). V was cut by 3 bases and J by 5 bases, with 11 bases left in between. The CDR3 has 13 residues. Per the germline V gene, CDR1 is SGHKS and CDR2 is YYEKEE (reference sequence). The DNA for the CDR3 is TGTGCCAGCAGCTGGGAGTGGGGGACTGAAGCTTTCTTT. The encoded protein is CASSWEWGTEAFF.

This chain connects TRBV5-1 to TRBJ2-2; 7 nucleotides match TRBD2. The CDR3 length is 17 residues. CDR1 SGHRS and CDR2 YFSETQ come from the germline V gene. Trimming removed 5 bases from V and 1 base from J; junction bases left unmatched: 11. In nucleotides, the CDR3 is TGCGCCAGCAGTAGGGCCGGCGGGGGTAAGAACACCGGGGAGCTGTTTTTT. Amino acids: CASSRAGGGKNTGELFF.

CDR3 amino acids: CASRQGGQETQYF. In DNA, the CDR3 is TGCGCCAGTCGGCAGGGAGGTCAAGAGACCCAGTACTTC. The gene calls are TRBV5-1 and TRBJ2-5; perhaps TRBD2 as D (6 bases). There are 13 residues in the CDR3. Germline CDR1 reads SGHRS; CDR2 reads YFSETQ. The V end was cut by 8 bases, the J end by 2 bases, with 13 bases between.

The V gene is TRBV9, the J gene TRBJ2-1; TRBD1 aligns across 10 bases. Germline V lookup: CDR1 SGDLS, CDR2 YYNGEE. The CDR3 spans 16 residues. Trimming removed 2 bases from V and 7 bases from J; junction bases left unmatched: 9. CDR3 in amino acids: CASSVTGGPAENEQFF. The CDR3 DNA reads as TGTGCCAGCAGCGTGACAGGGGGCCCGGCAGAGAATGAGCAGTTCTTC.

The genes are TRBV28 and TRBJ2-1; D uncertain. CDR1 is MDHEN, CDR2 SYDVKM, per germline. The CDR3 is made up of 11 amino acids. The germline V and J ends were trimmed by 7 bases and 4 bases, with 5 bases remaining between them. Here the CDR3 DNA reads TGTGCCAGCAATTCTTACAATGAGCAGTTCTTC. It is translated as CASNSYNEQFF.

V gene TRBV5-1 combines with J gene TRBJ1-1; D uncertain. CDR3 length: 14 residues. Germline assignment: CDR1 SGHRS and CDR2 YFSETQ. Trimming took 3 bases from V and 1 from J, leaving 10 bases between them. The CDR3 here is CASSSSGTNTEAFF. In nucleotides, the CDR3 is TGCGCCAGCAGCTCCTCAGGAACGAACACTGAAGCTTTCTTT.

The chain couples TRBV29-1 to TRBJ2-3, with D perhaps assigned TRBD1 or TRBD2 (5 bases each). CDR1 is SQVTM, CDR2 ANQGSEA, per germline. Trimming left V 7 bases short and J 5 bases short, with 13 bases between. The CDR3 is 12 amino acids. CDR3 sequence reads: CSAGTELDTQYF. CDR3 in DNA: TGCAGCGCTGGGACGGAATTAGATACGCAGTATTTT.

CDR3 nucleotides: TGTGCCAGCAGTCCTCAGACAGGGGTAAATGAAAAACTGTTTTTT. Translated: CASSPQTGVNEKLFF. The rearrangement joins TRBV28 to TRBJ1-4; 8 bases match TRBD1. Germline V lookup: CDR1 MDHEN, CDR2 SYDVKM. The V and J ends lost 5 bases and 5 bases, in that order; junction bases with no gene match: 7. CDR3 length: 15 residues.

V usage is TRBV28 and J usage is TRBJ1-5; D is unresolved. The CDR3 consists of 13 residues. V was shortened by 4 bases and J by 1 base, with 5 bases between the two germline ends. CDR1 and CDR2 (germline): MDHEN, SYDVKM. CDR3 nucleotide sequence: TGTGCCAGCAGTTATGTCAGCAATCAGCCCCAGCATTTT. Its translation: CASSYVSNQPQHF.

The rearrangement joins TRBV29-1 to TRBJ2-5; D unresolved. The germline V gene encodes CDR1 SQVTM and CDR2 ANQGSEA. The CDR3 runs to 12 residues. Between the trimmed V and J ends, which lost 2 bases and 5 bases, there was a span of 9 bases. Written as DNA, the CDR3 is TGCAGCGTTGAAAGCAATTGGGAGACCCAGTACTTC. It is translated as CSVESNWETQYF.

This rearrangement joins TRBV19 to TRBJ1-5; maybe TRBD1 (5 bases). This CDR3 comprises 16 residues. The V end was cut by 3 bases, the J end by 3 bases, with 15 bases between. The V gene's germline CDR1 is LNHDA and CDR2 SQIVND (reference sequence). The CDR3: CASSISTGPFNQPQHF. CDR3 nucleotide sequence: TGTGCCAGTAGTATCAGTACAGGACCTTTCAATCAGCCCCAGCATTTT.

The CDR3 sequence: CASSPGRAPYNEQFF. CDR3 nucleotide sequence: TGTGCCAGCAGCCCCGGCAGGGCCCCCTACAATGAGCAGTTCTTC. The chain recombines TRBV7-3 with TRBJ2-1; weak D call: TRBD1 (5 bases). Germline-derived CDR1 and CDR2 are SGHTA and FQGTGA. The V end lost 5 bases, the J end lost 2 bases, and 13 bases lay between the germline ends. This CDR3 region has 15 residues.

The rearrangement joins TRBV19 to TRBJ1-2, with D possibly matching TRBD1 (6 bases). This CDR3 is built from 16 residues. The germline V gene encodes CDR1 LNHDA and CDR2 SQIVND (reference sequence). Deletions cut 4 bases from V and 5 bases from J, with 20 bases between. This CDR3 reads CASSTLGAGEAYGYTF. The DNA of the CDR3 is TGTGCCAGTAGTACCCTGGGGGCAGGAGAGGCTTATGGCTACACCTTC.

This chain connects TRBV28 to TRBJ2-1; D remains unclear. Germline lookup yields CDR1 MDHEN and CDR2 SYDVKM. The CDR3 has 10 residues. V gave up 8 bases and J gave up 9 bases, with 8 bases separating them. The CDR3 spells CASSFIEQFF. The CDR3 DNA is TGTGCCAGCTCGTTTATTGAGCAGTTCTTC.

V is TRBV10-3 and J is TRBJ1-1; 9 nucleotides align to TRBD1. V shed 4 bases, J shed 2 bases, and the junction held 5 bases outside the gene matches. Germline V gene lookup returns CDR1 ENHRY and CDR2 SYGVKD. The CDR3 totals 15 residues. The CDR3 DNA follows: TGTGCCATCAGTGTACAGGGGGCCCCCAACACTGAAGCTTTCTTT. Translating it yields CAISVQGAPNTEAFF.